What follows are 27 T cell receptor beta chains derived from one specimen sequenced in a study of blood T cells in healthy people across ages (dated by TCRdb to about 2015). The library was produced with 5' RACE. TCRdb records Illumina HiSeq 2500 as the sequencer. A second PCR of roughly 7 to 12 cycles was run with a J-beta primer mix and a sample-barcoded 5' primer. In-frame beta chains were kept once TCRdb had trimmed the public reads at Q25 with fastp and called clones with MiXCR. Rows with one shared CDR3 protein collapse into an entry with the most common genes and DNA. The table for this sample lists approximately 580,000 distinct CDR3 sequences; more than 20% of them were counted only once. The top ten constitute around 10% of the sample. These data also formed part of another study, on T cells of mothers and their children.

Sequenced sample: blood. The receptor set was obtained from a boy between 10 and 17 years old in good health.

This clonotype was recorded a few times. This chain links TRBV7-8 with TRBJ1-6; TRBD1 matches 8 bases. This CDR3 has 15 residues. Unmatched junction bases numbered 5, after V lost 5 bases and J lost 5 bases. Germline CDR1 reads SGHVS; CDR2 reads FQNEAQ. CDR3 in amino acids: CASSPLDRDNSPLHF. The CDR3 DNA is TGTGCCAGCAGCCCCTTGGACAGGGATAATTCACCCCTCCACTTT. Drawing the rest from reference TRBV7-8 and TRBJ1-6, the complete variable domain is GAGVSQSPRYKVAKRGQDVALRCDPISGHVSLFWYQQALGQGPEFLTYFQNEAQLDKSGLPSDRFFAERPEGSVSTLKIQRTQQEDSAVYLCASSPLDRDNSPLHFGNGTRLTVT.

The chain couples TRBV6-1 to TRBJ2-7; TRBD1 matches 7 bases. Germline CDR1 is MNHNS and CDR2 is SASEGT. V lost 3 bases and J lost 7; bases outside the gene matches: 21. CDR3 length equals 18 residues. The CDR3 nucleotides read TGTGCCAGCAGTGACGGCTTAGTAATCGGACAGGTTGTTTGGGAGCAGTACTTC. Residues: CASSDGLVIGQVVWEQYF.

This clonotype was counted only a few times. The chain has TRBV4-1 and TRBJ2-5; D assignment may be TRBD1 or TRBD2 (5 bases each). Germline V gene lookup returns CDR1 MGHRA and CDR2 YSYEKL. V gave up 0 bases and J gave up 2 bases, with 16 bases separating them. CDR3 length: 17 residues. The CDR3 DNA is TGCGCCAGCAGCCAAGATGGGGGTCTAGCAGTTCAAGAGACCCAGTACTTC. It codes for CASSQDGGLAVQETQYF.

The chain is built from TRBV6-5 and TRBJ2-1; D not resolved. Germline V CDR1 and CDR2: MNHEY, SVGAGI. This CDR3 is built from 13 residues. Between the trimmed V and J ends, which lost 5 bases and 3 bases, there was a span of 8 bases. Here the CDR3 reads CASSPDGYNEQFF. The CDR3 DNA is TGTGCCAGCAGTCCTGACGGCTACAATGAGCAGTTCTTC.

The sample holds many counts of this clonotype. The CDR3 spells CASSLTSGNTIYF. In DNA, the CDR3 is TGTGCCAGCAGCTTGACTAGTGGAAACACCATATATTTT. This sequence joins TRBV7-6 and TRBJ1-3; the D is unclear. Trimming left V 3 bases short and J 3 bases short, with 6 bases between. The CDR3 runs 13 residues. CDR1 and CDR2 (germline): SGHVS, FNYEAQ.

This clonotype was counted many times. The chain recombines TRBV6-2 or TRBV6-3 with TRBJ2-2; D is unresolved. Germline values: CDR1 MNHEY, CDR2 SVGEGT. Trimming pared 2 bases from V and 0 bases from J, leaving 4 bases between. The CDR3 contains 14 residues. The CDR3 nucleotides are TGTGCCAGCAGTTACGATACGAACACCGGGGAGCTGTTTTTT. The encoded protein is CASSYDTNTGELFF.

CDR3 sequence (DNA): TGTGCCAGCAGACTTCAGTGTTATAATTCACCCCTCCACTTT. Its protein product is CASRLQCYNSPLHF. This rearrangement joins TRBV7-2 to TRBJ1-6; the D is unclear. The V gene's germline CDR1 is SGHTA and CDR2 FQGNSA. V shed 6 bases and J shed 4 bases, with 10 bases lying between them. The CDR3 consists of 14 residues.

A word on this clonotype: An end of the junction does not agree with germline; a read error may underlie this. CDR3 DNA sequence: TGTGCCAGCAGCTTTGGGGGAAACACCGGGGCGCTGTTTTTT. It translates to CASSFGGNTGALFF. This chain connects TRBV7-2 to TRBJ2-2; TRBD1 or TRBD2 may be the D gene (5 bases each). Germline-derived CDR1 and CDR2 are SGHTA and FQGNSA. CDR3 size: 14 residues.

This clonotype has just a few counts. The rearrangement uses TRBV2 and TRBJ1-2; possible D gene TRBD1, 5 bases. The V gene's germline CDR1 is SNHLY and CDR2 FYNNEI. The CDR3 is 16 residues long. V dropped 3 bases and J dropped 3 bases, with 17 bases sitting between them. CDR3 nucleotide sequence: TGTGCCAGCAGTGATCTGCGCGCCCTGGGGGACTATGGCTACACCTTC. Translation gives CASSDLRALGDYGYTF.

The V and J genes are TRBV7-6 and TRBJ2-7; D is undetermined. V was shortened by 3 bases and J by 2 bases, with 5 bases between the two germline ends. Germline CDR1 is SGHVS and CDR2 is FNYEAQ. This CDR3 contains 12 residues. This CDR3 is CASSFQPYEQYF. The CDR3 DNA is TGTGCCAGCAGCTTTCAACCCTACGAGCAGTACTTC.

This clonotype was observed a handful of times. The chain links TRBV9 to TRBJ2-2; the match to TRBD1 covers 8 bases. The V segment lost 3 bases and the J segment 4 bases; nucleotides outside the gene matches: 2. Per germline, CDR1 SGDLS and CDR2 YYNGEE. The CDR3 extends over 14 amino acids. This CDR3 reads CASSAGGSTGELFF. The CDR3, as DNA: TGTGCCAGCAGCGCAGGGGGCAGCACCGGGGAGCTGTTTTTT.

In nucleotides, the CDR3 is TGTGCCAGCAGCTTAGGGGGCCTCTATGGCTACACCTTC. Translated: CASSLGGLYGYTF. The chain couples TRBV11-2 to TRBJ1-2; D perhaps matches TRBD1 (5 bases). The germline CDR1 and CDR2 sequences are SGHAT and FQNNGV. The CDR3 runs to 13 residues. With 1 base removed from V and 4 bases from J, the gap between germline ends came to 7 bases.

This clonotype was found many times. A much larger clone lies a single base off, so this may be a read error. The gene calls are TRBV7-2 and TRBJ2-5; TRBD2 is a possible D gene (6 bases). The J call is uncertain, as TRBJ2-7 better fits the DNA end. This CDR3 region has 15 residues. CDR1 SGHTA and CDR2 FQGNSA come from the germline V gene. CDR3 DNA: TGTGCCAGCAGCGCGAGGGCTAGCGATGCCTACGAGCAGTACTTC. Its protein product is CASSARASDAYEQYF.

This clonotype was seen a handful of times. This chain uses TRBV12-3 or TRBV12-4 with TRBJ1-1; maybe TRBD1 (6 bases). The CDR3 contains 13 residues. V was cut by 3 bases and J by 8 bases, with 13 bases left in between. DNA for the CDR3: TGTGCCAGCAGTTTGACCCCACAGGGCGAAGCTTTCTTT. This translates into CASSLTPQGEAFF.

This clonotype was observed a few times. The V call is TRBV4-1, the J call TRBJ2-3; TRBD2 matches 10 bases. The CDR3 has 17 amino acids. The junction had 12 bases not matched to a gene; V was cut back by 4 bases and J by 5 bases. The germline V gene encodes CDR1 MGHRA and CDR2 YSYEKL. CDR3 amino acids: CASSRSYSGGSLDTQYF. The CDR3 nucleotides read TGCGCCAGCAGCCGCTCTTATAGCGGGGGGTCGCTAGATACGCAGTATTTT.

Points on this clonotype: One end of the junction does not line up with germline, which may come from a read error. CDR3 bases: TGTGCCAGCAGCCCCAGAGGGACTAGCGGGAGCGACGAGCAGCACTTC. Its protein is CASSPRGTSGSDEQHF. The chain carries TRBV4-2 and TRBJ2-5; 14 bases match TRBD2. The CDR3 runs to 16 residues. The V gene's germline CDR1 is LGHNA and CDR2 YNFKEQ.

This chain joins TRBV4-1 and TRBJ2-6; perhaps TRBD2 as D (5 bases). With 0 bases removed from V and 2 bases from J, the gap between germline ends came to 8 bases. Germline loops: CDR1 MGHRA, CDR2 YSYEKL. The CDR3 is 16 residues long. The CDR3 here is CASSQDDGTGANVLTF. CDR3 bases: TGCGCCAGCAGCCAAGATGACGGGACTGGGGCCAACGTCCTGACTTTC.

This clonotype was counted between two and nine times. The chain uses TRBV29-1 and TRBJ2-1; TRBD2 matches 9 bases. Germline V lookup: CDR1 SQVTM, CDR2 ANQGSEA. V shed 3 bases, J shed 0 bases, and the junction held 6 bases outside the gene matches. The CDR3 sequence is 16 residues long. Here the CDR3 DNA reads TGCAGCGTTGATGGGGATAGCGGGAGCTCCTACAATGAGCAGTTCTTC. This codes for CSVDGDSGSSYNEQFF.

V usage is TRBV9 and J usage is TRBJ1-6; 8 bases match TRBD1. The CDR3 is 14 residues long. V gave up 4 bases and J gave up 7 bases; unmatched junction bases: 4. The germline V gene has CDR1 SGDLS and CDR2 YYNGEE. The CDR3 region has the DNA TGTGCCAGCAGCTCCCGGACAGGGAATTCACCCCTCCACTTT. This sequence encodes CASSSRTGNSPLHF.

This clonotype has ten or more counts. In DNA form, the CDR3 reads TGTGCCAGCAGTTATGCAGGGAAGGACACTGAAGCTTTCTTT. Translation: CASSYAGKDTEAFF. The rearrangement links TRBV6-2 or TRBV6-3 to TRBJ1-1, with TRBD1 as a possible D gene (5 bases). The germline CDR1 and CDR2 sequences are MNHEY and SVGEGT. There are 14 residues in the CDR3. With 3 bases removed from V and 3 bases from J, the gap between germline ends came to 11 bases.

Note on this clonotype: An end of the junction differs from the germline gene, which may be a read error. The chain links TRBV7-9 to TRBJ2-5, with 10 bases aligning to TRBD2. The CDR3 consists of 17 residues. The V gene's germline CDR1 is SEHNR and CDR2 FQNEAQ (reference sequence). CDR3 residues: CAGSPSAASGGVKTQYF. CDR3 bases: TGTGCCGGCAGCCCCTCGGCGGCTAGCGGGGGAGTAAAGACCCAGTACTTC.

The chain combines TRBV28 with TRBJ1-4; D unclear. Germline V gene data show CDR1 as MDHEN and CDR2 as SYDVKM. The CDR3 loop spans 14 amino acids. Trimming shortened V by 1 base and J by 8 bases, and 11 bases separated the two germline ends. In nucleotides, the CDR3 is TGTGCCAGCAGTTTATCGGGAGGGATCGAAAAACTGTTTTTT. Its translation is CASSLSGGIEKLFF.

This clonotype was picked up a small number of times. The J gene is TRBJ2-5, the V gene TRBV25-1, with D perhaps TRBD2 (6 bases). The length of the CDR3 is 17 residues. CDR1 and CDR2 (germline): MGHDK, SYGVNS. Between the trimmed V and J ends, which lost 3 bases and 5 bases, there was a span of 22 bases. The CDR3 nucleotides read TGTGCCAGCAGTGATTCATATTCGGTGGAGGGGATGGAGACCCAGTACTTC. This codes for CASSDSYSVEGMETQYF.

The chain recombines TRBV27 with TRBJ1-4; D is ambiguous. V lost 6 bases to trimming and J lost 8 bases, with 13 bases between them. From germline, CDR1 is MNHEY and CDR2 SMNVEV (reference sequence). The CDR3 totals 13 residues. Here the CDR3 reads CASRNSLGEKLFF. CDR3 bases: TGTGCCAGCAGAAACAGTCTGGGGGAAAAACTGTTTTTT.

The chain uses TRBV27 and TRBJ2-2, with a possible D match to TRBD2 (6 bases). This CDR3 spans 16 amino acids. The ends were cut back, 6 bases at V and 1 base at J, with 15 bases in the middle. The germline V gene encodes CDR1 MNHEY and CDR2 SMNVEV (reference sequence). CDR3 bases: TGTGCCAGCAGCAGGGACTCAAGGCGGAACACCGGGGAGCTGTTTTTT. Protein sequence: CASSRDSRRNTGELFF.

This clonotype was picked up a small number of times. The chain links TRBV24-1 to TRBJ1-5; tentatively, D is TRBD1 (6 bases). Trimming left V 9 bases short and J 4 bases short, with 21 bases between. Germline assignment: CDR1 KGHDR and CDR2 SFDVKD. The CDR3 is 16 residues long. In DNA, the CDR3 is TGTGCCACCGTTCAAACTCCCAGGGACAAGAATCAGCCCCAGCATTTT. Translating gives CATVQTPRDKNQPQHF.

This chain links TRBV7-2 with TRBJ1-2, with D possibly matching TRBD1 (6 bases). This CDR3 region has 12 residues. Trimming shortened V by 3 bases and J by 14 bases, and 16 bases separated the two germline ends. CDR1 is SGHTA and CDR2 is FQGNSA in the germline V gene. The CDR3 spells CASSFSQQGITF. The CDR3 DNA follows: TGTGCCAGCAGCTTTAGTCAACAGGGTATAACCTTC.